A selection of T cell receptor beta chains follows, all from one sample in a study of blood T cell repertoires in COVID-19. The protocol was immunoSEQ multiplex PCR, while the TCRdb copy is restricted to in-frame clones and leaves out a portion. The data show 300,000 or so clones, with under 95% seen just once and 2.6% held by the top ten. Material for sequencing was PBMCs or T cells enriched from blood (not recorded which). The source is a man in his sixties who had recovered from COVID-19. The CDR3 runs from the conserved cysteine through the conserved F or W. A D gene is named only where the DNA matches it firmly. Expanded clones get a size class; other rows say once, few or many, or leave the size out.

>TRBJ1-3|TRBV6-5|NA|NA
CASSRTGAGNTIYF
TGTGCCAGCAGCCGCACAGGTGCTGGAAACACCATATATTTT
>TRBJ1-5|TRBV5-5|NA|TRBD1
CASSGGQGNQPQHF
TGTGCCAGCAGTGGGGGACAGGGTAATCAGCCCCAGCATTTT
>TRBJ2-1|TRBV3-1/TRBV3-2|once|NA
CASSPQVAFLGNEQFF
TGTGCCAGCAGCCCCCAGGTGGCTTTTCTTGGCAATGAGCAGTTCTTC
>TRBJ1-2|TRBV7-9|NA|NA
CASSHPVTTGGYTF
TGTGCCAGCAGCCACCCCGTCACAACAGGTGGCTACACCTTC
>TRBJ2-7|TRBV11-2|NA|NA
CASSPGGGQSSYEQYF
TGTGCCAGCAGCCCCGGTGGGGGCCAGAGCTCCTACGAGCAGTACTTC
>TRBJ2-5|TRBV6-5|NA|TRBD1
CASSHGQGETQYF
TGTGCCAGCAGTCATGGACAGGGAGAGACCCAGTACTTC
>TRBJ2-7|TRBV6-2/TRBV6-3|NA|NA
CASSREPRDEQYF
TGTGCCAGCAGCCGCGAACCGAGGGACGAGCAGTACTTC
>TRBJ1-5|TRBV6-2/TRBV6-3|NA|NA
CASSPRGGPRGEQPQHF
TGTGCCAGCAGCCCTCGGGGGGGGCCTCGGGGTGAGCAGCCCCAGCATTTT
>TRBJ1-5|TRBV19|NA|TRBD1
CASGRTGAAVQPQHF
TGTGCCAGCGGCCGAACAGGGGCGGCGGTTCAGCCCCAGCATTTT
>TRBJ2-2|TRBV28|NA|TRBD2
CASTRLAGGNTGELFF
TGTGCCAGCACTAGACTAGCGGGAGGAAACACCGGGGAGCTGTTTTTT
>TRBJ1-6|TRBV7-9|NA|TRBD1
CASSHDRVGSPLHF
TGTGCCAGCAGCCACGACAGGGTTGGATCACCCCTCCACTTT
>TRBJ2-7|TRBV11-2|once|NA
CASMKRSEQYF
TGTGCCAGCATGAAGCGTAGCGAGCAGTACTTC
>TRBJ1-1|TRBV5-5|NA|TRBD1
CASSFTGTGNTEAFF
TGTGCCAGCAGCTTCACCGGGACAGGGAACACTGAAGCTTTCTTT
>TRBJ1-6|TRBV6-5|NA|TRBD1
CASRGSNRGHSPLHF
TGTGCCAGCAGGGGCTCAAACAGGGGCCATTCACCCCTCCACTTT
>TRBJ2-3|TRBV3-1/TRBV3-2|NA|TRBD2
CASSQVAGGPWDTQYF
TGTGCCAGCAGCCAAGTTGCGGGAGGGCCTTGGGATACGCAGTATTTT
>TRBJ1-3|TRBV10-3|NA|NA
CAISEGSGSGNTIYF
TGTGCCATCAGTGAGGGCTCAGGCTCTGGAAACACCATATATTTT
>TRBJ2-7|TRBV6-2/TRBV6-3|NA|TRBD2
CASSEERASGHYEQYF
TGTGCCAGCAGCGAAGAGCGGGCTAGCGGCCACTACGAGCAGTACTTC
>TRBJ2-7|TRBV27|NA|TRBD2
CASSWASGRYEQYF
TGTGCCAGCAGTTGGGCTAGCGGGAGATACGAGCAGTACTTC
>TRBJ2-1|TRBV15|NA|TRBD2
CATSGSGRAWDEQFF
TGTGCCACCAGCGGTAGCGGGAGGGCCTGGGATGAGCAGTTCTTC
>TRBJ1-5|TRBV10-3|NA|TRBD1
CATWDSYSNQPQHF
TGTGCCACCTGGGACAGCTATAGCAATCAGCCCCAGCATTTT
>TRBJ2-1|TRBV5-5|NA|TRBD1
CASSTGTGVYNEQFF
TGTGCCAGCAGCACCGGGACAGGGGTCTACAATGAGCAGTTCTTC
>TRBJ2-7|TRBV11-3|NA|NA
CASSPQHSYEQYF
TGTGCCAGCAGCCCACAGCACTCTTACGAGCAGTACTTC
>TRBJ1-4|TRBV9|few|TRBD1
CASSPGGQTNEKLFF
TGTGCCAGCAGCCCTGGGGGACAGACTAATGAAAAACTGTTTTTT
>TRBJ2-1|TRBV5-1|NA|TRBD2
CASSASGGVEFF
TGCGCCAGCAGCGCGAGCGGGGGGGTTGAGTTCTTC
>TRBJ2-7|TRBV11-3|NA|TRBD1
CASATGNGEQYF
TGTGCCAGCGCGACAGGGAACGGCGAGCAGTACTTC
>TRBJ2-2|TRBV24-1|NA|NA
CATMPGGGGELFF
TGTGCCACCATGCCGGGGGGCGGCGGGGAGCTGTTTTTT
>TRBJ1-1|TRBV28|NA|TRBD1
CASSLSRWGQLNTEAFF
TGTGCCAGCAGTTTATCAAGGTGGGGACAGCTGAACACTGAAGCTTTCTTT
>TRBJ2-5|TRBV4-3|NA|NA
CASSQGTAGGETQYF
TGCGCCAGCAGCCAAGGGACAGCTGGGGGAGAGACCCAGTACTTC
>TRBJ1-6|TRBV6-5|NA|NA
CASRTQGHYNSPLHF
TGTGCCAGCAGAACTCAGGGACACTATAATTCACCCCTCCACTTT
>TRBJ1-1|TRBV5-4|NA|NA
CASSQTLTSTAEAFF
TGTGCCAGCAGCCAAACGTTGACTAGCACCGCTGAAGCTTTCTTT
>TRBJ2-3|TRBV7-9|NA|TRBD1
CASSSWTARDRGSDTQYF
TGTGCCAGCAGCTCCTGGACCGCAAGGGACAGAGGTTCAGATACGCAGTATTTT
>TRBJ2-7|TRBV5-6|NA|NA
CASSLGLTYEQYF
TGTGCCAGCAGCTTGGGTCTTACCTACGAGCAGTACTTC
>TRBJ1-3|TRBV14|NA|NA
CASSHWITGPGNTIYF
TGTGCCAGCAGCCATTGGATTACAGGTCCCGGAAACACCATATATTTT
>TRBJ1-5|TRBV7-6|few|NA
CASSLGPGSNQPQHF
TGTGCCAGCAGCTTAGGACCAGGAAGCAATCAGCCCCAGCATTTT
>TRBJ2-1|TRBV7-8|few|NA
CASSSRSLTGDEQFF
TGTGCCAGCAGCAGCAGAAGTCTTACGGGGGATGAGCAGTTCTTC
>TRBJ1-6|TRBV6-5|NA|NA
CASRGRDNNSPLHF
TGTGCCAGCAGGGGGCGGGATAATAATTCACCCCTCCACTTT
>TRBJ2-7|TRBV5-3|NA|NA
CVDKGEYF
TGTGTCGACAAAGGGGAATACTTC
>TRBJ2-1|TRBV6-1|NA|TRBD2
CASSDPETSGSLYEQFF
TGTGCCAGCAGTGACCCCGAGACTAGCGGGAGTTTGTATGAGCAGTTCTTC
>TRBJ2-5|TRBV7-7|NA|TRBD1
CASSPGQGAFETQYF
TGTGCTAGCAGCCCCGGACAGGGGGCTTTCGAGACCCAGTACTTC
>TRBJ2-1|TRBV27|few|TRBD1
CASTGGSEQFF
TGTGCCAGCACAGGGGGTAGTGAGCAGTTCTTC
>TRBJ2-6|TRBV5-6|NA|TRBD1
CASRRRPGTGSGANVLTF
TGTGCCAGCAGAAGACGTCCCGGGACAGGCTCTGGGGCCAACGTCCTGACTTTC
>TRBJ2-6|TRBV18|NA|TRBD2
CASSQNSGRQRGANVLTF
TGTGCCAGCTCACAAAATTCCGGGAGGCAACGGGGGGCCAACGTCCTGACTTTC
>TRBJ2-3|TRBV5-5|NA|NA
CASSLVIASTDTQYF
TGTGCCAGCAGCTTGGTTATAGCTAGCACAGATACGCAGTATTTT
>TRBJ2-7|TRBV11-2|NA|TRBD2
CASSFTSGAGEQYF
TGTGCCAGCAGCTTTACTAGCGGGGCGGGCGAGCAGTACTTC